Below are 24 T cell receptor beta chains sequenced from a single sample in a study of post-analysis software for immune sequencing data. Included in the TCR beta cDNA libraries were unique molecular identifiers. TCRdb re-called the PCR reads with MiXCR, one entry per CDR3 protein. The data show hundreds of thousands of distinct CDR3 sequences, 55% to 60% seen once. Study-wide findings and caveats: Controls showed lower frequencies than patients for five TRBV segments, and TRBV5-6, TRBV5-1 and TRBV20-1 were among these.

Their antigens are not known. Sequencing was performed on blood. The receptors here all came from a girl between 2 and 10 years old with multiple sclerosis.

This chain joins TRBV2 and TRBJ2-1, with 7 nucleotides matching TRBD1. Looked up from germline, CDR1 is SNHLY and CDR2 is FYNNEI. V lost 11 bases and J lost 0; bases outside the gene matches: 7. This CDR3 region has 14 residues. In DNA form, the CDR3 reads TGTGCCGGCCAGGGGGAGAGCTCCTACAATGAGCAGTTCTTC. This encodes CAGQGESSYNEQFF.

A remark on this clonotype: A read error may explain this, as a much larger clone is one base away. This CDR3 reads CAISTDTQYF. CDR3 bases: TGTGCCATCAGTACAGATACGCAGTATTTT. This chain uses TRBV10-3 with TRBJ2-3; D is unresolved. Trimming shortened V by 5 bases and J by 3 bases, and 0 bases separated the two germline ends. CDR1 is ENHRY and CDR2 is SYGVKD in the germline V gene. The CDR3 runs to 10 residues.

As DNA, the CDR3 is TGTGCCAGCAGTTACTCGAAGGGCGGGGGATTCTACGAGCAGTACTTC. Protein product: CASSYSKGGGFYEQYF. The chain carries TRBV6-2 or TRBV6-3 and TRBJ2-7; 7 bases fit TRBD2. With 0 bases clipped from V and 3 bases from J, the junction kept 8 bases outside the gene matches. The length of the CDR3 is 16 residues. From germline, CDR1 is MNHEY and CDR2 SVGEGT.

This clonotype was recorded only once. V and J are TRBV13 and TRBJ1-2; D is possibly TRBD1 (6 bases). Germline V CDR1 and CDR2: PRHDT, FYEKMQ (reference sequence). Deletions cut 1 base from V and 1 base from J, with 22 bases between. The CDR3 length is 19 residues. The DNA for the CDR3 is TGTGCCAGCAGCTTAGCCTCTCGGTTACAGGGAAGGAATAACTATGGCTACACCTTC. It yields the protein CASSLASRLQGRNNYGYTF.

J is TRBJ1-5 and V is TRBV28, with D perhaps TRBD1 (6 bases). This CDR3 is built from 13 residues. The V gene lost 6 bases and the J gene lost 5 bases, with 11 bases spanning the gap. The germline gives CDR1 MDHEN, CDR2 SYDVKM. The CDR3 nucleotides read TGTGCCAGCAGGGGACAAAACGATCAGCCCCAGCATTTT. Translated: CASRGQNDQPQHF.

The chain carries TRBV9 and TRBJ2-5; no firm D call. The germline gives CDR1 SGDLS, CDR2 YYNGEE. This CDR3 region has 14 residues. V was clipped by 0 bases and J by 5 bases, with 11 bases between them. CDR3 nucleotides: TGTGCCAGCAGCGTAGATTTAGGTTCCGAGACCCAGTACTTC. Residues: CASSVDLGSETQYF.

The CDR3 sequence: CASSPLAGAFEQYF. The CDR3 coding sequence is TGTGCCAGCAGTCCTCTAGCGGGAGCCTTCGAGCAGTACTTC. The chain is built from TRBV7-2 and TRBJ2-5; 10 bases are a match to TRBD2. The J call could be wrong; TRBJ2-7 is a better fit for the DNA end. This CDR3 comprises 14 residues. Germline V lookup: CDR1 SGHTA, CDR2 FQGNSA.

With respect to this clonotype: Given a much more abundant clone one base away, this may be a read error. The chain uses TRBV7-2 and TRBJ2-3; TRBD2 matches 7 bases. Germline CDR1 reads SGHTA; CDR2 reads FQGNSA. This CDR3 spans 15 amino acids. Here the CDR3 DNA reads TGTGCCAGCAGCTTAGCCGGGGGGAGCACAAATACGCAGTATTTT. It yields the protein CASSLAGGSTNTQYF.

V gene TRBV11-2 combines with J gene TRBJ2-1, with 9 bases matching TRBD2. The trim removed 5 bases at V and 0 bases at J, leaving 20 bases unmatched. Germline V CDR1 and CDR2: SGHAT, FQNNGV. This CDR3 comprises 21 residues. The DNA of the CDR3 is TGTGCCAGCAGCGCACCGTCCGGGAATAGCGGGGGATTGAGCTCCTACAATGAGCAGTTCTTC. It translates to CASSAPSGNSGGLSSYNEQFF. The complete variable domain, with remaining parts taken from reference TRBV11-2 and TRBJ2-1, reads EAGVAQSPRYKIIEKRQSVAFWCNPISGHATLYWYQQILGQGPKLLIQFQNNGVVDDSQLPKDRFSAERLKGVDSTLKIQPAKLEDSAVYLCASSAPSGNSGGLSSYNEQFFGPGTRLTVL.

This sequence joins TRBV7-2 and TRBJ2-3; D remains ambiguous. Trimming removed 1 base at V and 1 base at J, with 9 bases between. Germline CDR1 and CDR2: SGHTA and FQGNSA. The CDR3 is made up of 15 amino acids. DNA of the CDR3: TGTGCCAGCAGCTTAGTGGTCTTCCGCACAGATACGCAGTATTTT. It translates to CASSLVVFRTDTQYF. The full variable domain, with the rest looked up from reference TRBV7-2 and TRBJ2-3, is GAGVSQSPSNKVTEKGKDVELRCDPISGHTALYWYRQSLGQGLEFLIYFQGNSAPDKSGLPSDRFSAERTGGSVSTLTIQRTQQEDSAVYLCASSLVVFRTDTQYFGPGTRLTVL.

The chain couples TRBV5-1 to TRBJ2-1, with TRBD2 matching over 8 bases. There are 14 residues in the CDR3. V trimming: 4 bases; J trimming: 7 bases; junction bases outside the gene matches: 7. Looked up from germline, CDR1 is SGHRS and CDR2 is YFSETQ. CDR3 loop: CASSTSGTSNEQFF. DNA for the CDR3: TGCGCCAGCAGCACATCCGGGACTAGTAATGAGCAGTTCTTC.

This clonotype was picked up one time. The chain is built from TRBV20-1 and TRBJ2-1; 8 bases fit TRBD1. Looked up from germline, CDR1 is DFQATT and CDR2 is SNEGSKA (reference sequence). Trimming cost V 6 bases and J 7 bases; bases outside gene matches: 11. CDR3 size: 14 residues. DNA for the CDR3: TGCAGTGCCAGGGGGCTAGCCCAGGGGAATGAGCAGTTCTTC. As protein: CSARGLAQGNEQFF.

The chain has TRBV28 and TRBJ2-3; D gene unclear. Germline V gene lookup returns CDR1 MDHEN and CDR2 SYDVKM. The CDR3 runs 17 residues. Trimming pared 2 bases from V and 0 bases from J, leaving 15 bases between. The CDR3 DNA follows: TGTGCCAGCAGTTTACTGACCTCCTTTAGTAGCACAGATACGCAGTATTTT. It encodes CASSLLTSFSSTDTQYF.

J is TRBJ2-3 and V is TRBV15, with 9 bases lining up with TRBD2. The V gene's germline CDR1 is LNHNV and CDR2 YYDKDF (reference sequence). V dropped 1 base and J dropped 2; count of bases not matched to a gene: 4. The CDR3 contains 16 residues. The CDR3 loop is CATSRGSGGLTDTQYF. Written as DNA, the CDR3 is TGTGCCACCAGCAGAGGAAGCGGGGGGCTCACAGATACGCAGTATTTT.

This clonotype came up once. The chain links TRBV12-3 or TRBV12-4 to TRBJ2-1, with TRBD2 as a possible D gene (5 bases). Trimming removed 6 bases from V and 7 bases from J, with 16 bases in between. The CDR3 length is 14 residues. The CDR3 protein is CASSLKTTGNEQFF. CDR3 sequence (DNA): TGTGCCAGCAGCCTCAAAACGACGGGGAATGAGCAGTTCTTC.

V is TRBV12-3 or TRBV12-4 and J is TRBJ2-3; D uncertain. Trimming pared 2 bases from V and 1 base from J, leaving 16 bases between. This CDR3 has 17 amino acids. The CDR3 sequence is CASSLRVAYNGTDTQYF. CDR3 sequence (DNA): TGTGCCAGCAGTTTACGCGTGGCGTACAACGGCACAGATACGCAGTATTTT.

The chain employs TRBV7-2 and TRBJ2-5; 7 nucleotides match TRBD1. The CDR3 has 14 residues. V gave up 3 bases and J gave up 3 bases; unmatched junction bases: 4. Germline V gene lookup returns CDR1 SGHTA and CDR2 FQGNSA. The CDR3 is CASSFQGGEETQYF. The CDR3 DNA sequence: TGTGCCAGCAGCTTTCAAGGGGGCGAAGAGACCCAGTACTTC.

This chain connects TRBV16 to TRBJ2-3, with TRBD2 identical over 8 bases. J lost 4 bases, V lost 1 base, and 10 bases had no gene match. The CDR3 loop spans 17 amino acids. Germline assignment: CDR1 KGHSY and CDR2 FQNENV. Here the CDR3 DNA reads TGTGCCAGCAGCCAATTGGTCCAGCGGGGGCTGCCAGATACGCAGTATTTT. It is translated as CASSQLVQRGLPDTQYF.

This clonotype was observed a handful of times. V usage is TRBV29-1 and J usage is TRBJ2-1; TRBD2 matches 7 bases. The CDR3 sequence is 12 residues long. Germline CDR1 and CDR2: SQVTM and ANQGSEA. V was pared by 6 bases and J by 5 bases, with 4 bases of the junction left unmatched. CDR3 protein: CSVAGTNNEQFF. The CDR3 DNA reads TGCAGCGTCGCCGGGACTAACAATGAGCAGTTCTTC.

This clonotype was found a few times. The chain uses TRBV10-3 and TRBJ2-5, with D tentatively TRBD2 (6 bases). Trimming removed 0 bases from V and 0 bases from J, with 8 bases in between. The CDR3 consists of 15 residues. CDR1 ENHRY and CDR2 SYGVKD come from the germline V gene. CDR3 DNA sequence: TGTGCCATCAGTGAGTCTTTAGCGGACCAAGAGACCCAGTACTTC. This encodes CAISESLADQETQYF.

The rearrangement links TRBV7-9 to TRBJ2-3; 9 bases align to TRBD1. The CDR3 length is 15 residues. The junction had 7 bases not matched to a gene; V was cut back by 6 bases and J by 3 bases. From germline, CDR1 is SEHNR and CDR2 FQNEAQ (reference sequence). CDR3 residues: CASRLGQGRTDTQYF. The CDR3 DNA is TGTGCCAGCAGATTGGGACAGGGAAGGACAGATACGCAGTATTTT.

J is TRBJ2-2 and V is TRBV20-1; 11 bases fit TRBD2. The CDR3 runs to 17 residues. After removal of 3 bases from V and 5 bases from J, the junction contained 11 bases not matched to a gene. Per the germline V gene, CDR1 is DFQATT and CDR2 is SNEGSKA (reference sequence). Here the CDR3 reads CSARVLVAGGVTGELFF. The CDR3 DNA sequence: TGCAGTGCTAGGGTTCTCGTAGCGGGAGGGGTGACCGGGGAGCTGTTTTTT.

CDR3 DNA: TGTGCCAGCAGTTCCGACAGGGACTATAATTCACCCCTCCACTTT. It codes for CASSSDRDYNSPLHF. J is TRBJ1-6 and V is TRBV27, with 7 bases aligning to TRBD1. Trimming at V came to 4 bases and at J to 3 bases, leaving 3 bases not matched to a gene. This CDR3 region has 15 residues. CDR1 is MNHEY and CDR2 is SMNVEV in the germline V gene (reference sequence).

The chain employs TRBV7-6 and TRBJ2-1; D is undetermined. The CDR3 sequence is 14 residues long. Germline CDR1 and CDR2: SGHVS and FNYEAQ. Trimming stripped 0 bases from V and 10 bases from J, with 13 bases between. The CDR3 protein is CASSLAWAQNEQFF. CDR3 coding DNA: TGTGCCAGCAGCTTAGCCTGGGCACAGAACGAGCAGTTCTTC.